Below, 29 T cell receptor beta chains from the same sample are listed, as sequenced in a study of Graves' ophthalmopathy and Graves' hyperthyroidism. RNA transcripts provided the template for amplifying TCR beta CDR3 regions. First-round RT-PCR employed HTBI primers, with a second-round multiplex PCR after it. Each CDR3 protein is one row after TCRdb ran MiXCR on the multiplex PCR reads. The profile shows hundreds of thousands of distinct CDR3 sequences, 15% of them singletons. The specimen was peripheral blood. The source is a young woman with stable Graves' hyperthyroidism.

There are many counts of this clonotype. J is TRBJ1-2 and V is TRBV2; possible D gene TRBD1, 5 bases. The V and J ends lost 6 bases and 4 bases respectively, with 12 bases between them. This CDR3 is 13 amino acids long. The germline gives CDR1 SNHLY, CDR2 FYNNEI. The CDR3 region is CASRGPLTYGYTF. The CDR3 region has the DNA TGTGCCAGCAGGGGACCGCTTACCTATGGCTACACCTTC.

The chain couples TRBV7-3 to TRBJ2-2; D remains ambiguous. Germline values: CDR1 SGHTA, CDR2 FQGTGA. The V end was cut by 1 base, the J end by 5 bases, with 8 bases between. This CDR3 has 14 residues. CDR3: CASSLNLGTGELFF. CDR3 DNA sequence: TGTGCCAGCAGCTTAAATCTGGGGACCGGGGAGCTGTTTTTT.

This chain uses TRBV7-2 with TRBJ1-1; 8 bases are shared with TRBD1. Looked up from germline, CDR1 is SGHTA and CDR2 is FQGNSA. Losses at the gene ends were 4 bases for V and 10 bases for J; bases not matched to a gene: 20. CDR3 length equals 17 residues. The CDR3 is CASSYGALFQGARLAFF. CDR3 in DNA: TGTGCCAGCAGCTATGGCGCTCTATTTCAGGGGGCAAGGTTAGCTTTCTTT.

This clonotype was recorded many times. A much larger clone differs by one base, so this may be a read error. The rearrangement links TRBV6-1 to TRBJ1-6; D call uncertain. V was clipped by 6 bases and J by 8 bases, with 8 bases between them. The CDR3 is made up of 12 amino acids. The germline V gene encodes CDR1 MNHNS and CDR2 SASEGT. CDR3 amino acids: CASSAGDSPLHF. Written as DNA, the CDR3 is TGTGCCAGCAGCGCCGGGGATTCACCCCTCCACTTT.

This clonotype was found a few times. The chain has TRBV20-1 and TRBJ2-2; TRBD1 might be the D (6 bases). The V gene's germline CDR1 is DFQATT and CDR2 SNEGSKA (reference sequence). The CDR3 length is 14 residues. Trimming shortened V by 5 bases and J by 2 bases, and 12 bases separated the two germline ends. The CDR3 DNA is TGCAGTGCTCCTATACAGGGAAACACCGGGGAGCTGTTTTTT. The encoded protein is CSAPIQGNTGELFF.

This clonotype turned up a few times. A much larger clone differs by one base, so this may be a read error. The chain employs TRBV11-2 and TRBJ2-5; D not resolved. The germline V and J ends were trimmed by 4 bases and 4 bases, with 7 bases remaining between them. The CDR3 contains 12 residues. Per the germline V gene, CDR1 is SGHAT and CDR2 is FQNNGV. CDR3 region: CASSWVIETQYF. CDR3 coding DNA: TGTGCCAGCAGCTGGGTGATAGAGACCCAGTACTTC.

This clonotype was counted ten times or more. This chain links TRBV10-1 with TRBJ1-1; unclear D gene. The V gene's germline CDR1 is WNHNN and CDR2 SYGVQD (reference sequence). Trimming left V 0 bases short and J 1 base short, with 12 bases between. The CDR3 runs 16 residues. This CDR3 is CASSESGRPANTEAFF. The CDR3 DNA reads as TGCGCCAGCAGTGAGTCGGGCAGACCAGCGAACACTGAAGCTTTCTTT.

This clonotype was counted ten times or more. Here the CDR3 reads CASSLGRSTGELFF. The CDR3 DNA sequence: TGCGCCAGCAGCTTGGGCCGGAGCACCGGGGAGCTGTTTTTT. The chain carries TRBV5-1 and TRBJ2-2; D is unresolved. V dropped 0 bases and J dropped 4 bases, with 7 bases sitting between them. This CDR3 is 14 amino acids long. Germline-derived CDR1 and CDR2 are SGHRS and YFSETQ. Variable domain in full (rest from reference TRBV5-1 and TRBJ2-2): KAGVTQTPRYLIKTRGQQVTLSCSPISGHRSVSWYQQTPGQGLQFLFEYFSETQRNKGNFPGRFSGRQFSNSRSEMNVSTLELGDSALYLCASSLGRSTGELFFGEGSRLTVL.

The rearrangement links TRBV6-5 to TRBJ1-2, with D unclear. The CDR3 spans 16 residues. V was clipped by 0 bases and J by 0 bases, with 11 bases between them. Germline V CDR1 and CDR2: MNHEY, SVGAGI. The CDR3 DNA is TGTGCCAGCAGTTACTCTAGGGAACAGCCTAACTATGGCTACACCTTC. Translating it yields CASSYSREQPNYGYTF.

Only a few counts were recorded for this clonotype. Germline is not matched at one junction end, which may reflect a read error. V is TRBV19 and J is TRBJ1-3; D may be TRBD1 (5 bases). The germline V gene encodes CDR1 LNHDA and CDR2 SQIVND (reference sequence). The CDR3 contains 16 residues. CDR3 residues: CVSSIRGTRSGNTIYF. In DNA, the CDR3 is TGTGTCAGTAGTATTCGAGGGACCCGCTCTGGAAACACCATATATTTT.

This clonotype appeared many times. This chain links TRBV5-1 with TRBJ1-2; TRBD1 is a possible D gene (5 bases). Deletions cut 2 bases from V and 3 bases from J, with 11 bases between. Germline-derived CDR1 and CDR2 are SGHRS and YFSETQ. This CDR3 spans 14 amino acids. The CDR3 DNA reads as TGCGCCAGCAGCTTACCCGGGACCGACTATGGCTACACCTTC. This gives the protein CASSLPGTDYGYTF. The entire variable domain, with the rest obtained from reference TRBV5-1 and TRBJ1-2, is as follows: KAGVTQTPRYLIKTRGQQVTLSCSPISGHRSVSWYQQTPGQGLQFLFEYFSETQRNKGNFPGRFSGRQFSNSRSEMNVSTLELGDSALYLCASSLPGTDYGYTFGSGTRLTVV.

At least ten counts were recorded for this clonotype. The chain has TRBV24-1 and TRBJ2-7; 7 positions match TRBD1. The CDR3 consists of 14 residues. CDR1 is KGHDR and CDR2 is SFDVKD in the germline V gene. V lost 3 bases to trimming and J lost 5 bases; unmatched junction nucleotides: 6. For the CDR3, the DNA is TGTGCCACCAGTGATAGAGACAGGGCCCACGAGCAGTACTTC. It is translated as CATSDRDRAHEQYF.

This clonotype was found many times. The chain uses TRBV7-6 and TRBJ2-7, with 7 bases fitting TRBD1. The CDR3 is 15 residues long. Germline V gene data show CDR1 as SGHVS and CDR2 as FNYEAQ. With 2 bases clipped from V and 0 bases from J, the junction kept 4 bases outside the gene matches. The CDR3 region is CASSLSQGSSYEQYF. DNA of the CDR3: TGTGCCAGCAGCTTATCACAGGGGAGCTCCTACGAGCAGTACTTC.

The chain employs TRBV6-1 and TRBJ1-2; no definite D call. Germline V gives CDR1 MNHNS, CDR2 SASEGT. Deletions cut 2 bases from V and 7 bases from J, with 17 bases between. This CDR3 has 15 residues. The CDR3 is CASSESGKTLGGYTF. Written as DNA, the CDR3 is TGTGCCAGCAGTGAATCGGGGAAGACGTTAGGTGGCTACACCTTC.

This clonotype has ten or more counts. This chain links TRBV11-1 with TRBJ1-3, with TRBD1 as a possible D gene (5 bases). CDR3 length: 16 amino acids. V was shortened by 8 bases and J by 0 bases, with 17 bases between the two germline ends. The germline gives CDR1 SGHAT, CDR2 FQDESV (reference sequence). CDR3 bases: TGTGCCAGCGGGCGGGGGGAGGCCTCCTCTGGAAACACCATATATTTT. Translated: CASGRGEASSGNTIYF.

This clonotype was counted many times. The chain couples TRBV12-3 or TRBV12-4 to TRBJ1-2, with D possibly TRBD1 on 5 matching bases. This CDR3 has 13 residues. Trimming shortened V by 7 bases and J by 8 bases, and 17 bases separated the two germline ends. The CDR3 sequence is CASTSKGRRGYTF. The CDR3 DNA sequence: TGTGCCAGCACCTCGAAGGGACGGAGAGGCTACACCTTC.

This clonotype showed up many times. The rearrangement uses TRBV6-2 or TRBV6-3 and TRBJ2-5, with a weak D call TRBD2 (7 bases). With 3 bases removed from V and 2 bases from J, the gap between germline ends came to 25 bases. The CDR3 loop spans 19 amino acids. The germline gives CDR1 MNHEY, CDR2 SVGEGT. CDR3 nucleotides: TGTGCCAGCAGTTATATGGATGGCTGGGGGGGCAGAGGGCAAGAGACCCAGTACTTC. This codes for CASSYMDGWGGRGQETQYF.

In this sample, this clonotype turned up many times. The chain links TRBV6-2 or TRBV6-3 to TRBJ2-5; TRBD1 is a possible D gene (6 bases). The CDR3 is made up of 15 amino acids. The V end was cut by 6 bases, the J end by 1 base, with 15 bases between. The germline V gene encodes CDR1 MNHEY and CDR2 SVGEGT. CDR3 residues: CASRFRGPTQETQYF. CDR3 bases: TGTGCCAGCAGGTTCAGGGGTCCTACCCAAGAGACCCAGTACTTC.

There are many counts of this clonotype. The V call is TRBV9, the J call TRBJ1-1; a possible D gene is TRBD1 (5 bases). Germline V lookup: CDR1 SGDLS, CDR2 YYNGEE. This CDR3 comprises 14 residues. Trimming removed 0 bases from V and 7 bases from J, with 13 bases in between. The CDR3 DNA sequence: TGTGCCAGCAGCGTAGACAGGTCAGATCTTGAAGCTTTCTTT. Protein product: CASSVDRSDLEAFF.

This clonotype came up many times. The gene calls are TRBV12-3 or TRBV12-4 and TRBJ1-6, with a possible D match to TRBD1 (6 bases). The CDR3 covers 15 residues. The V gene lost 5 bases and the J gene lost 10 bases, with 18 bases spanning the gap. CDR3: CASSPIGGTGSPLHF. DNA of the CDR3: TGTGCCAGCAGTCCCATAGGGGGGACTGGGTCACCCCTCCACTTT.

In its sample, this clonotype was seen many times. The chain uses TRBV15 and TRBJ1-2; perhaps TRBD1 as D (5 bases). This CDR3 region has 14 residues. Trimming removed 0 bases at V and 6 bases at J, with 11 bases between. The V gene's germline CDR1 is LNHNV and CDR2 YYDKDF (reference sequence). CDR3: CATSRDRGGNGYTF. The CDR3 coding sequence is TGTGCCACCAGCAGAGATCGGGGGGGAAATGGCTACACCTTC.

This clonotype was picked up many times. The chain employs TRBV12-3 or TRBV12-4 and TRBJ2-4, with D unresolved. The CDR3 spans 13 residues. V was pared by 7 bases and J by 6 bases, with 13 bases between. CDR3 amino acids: CASKSERRNIQYF. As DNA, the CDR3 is TGTGCCAGCAAGAGTGAAAGAAGAAACATTCAGTACTTC.

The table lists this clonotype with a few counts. The CDR3: CASSYSQGADTQYF. Written as DNA, the CDR3 is TGTGCCAGCAGCTACTCACAGGGGGCAGATACGCAGTATTTT. V usage is TRBV5-5 and J usage is TRBJ2-3; 8 nucleotides line up with TRBD1. This CDR3 region has 14 residues. Germline assignment: CDR1 SGHKS and CDR2 YYEKEE (reference sequence). The V and J ends lost 3 bases and 4 bases, in that order; junction bases with no gene match: 4.

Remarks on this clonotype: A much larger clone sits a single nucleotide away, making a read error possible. CDR3 nucleotides: TGTGCCAGCAGCCAAGTACGGGGAGGACAGGGAGGGGGCCACACCTTC. This sequence encodes CASSQVRGGQGGGHTF. The chain recombines TRBV4-2 with TRBJ1-2; 8 bases line up with TRBD1. The CDR3 totals 16 residues. J was trimmed by 12 bases and V by 1 base; bases with no gene match: 16. Germline V gene lookup returns CDR1 LGHNA and CDR2 YNFKEQ.

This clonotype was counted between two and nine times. Here the CDR3 DNA reads TGTGCCAGCAGCTTAGCTTGGCAGGGGGGCACTGAAGCTTTCTTT. Translation: CASSLAWQGGTEAFF. The chain links TRBV7-2 to TRBJ1-1; 7 nucleotides line up with TRBD1. Germline lookup yields CDR1 SGHTA and CDR2 FQGNSA. This CDR3 contains 15 residues. The V and J ends lost 0 bases and 4 bases, in that order; junction bases with no gene match: 5.

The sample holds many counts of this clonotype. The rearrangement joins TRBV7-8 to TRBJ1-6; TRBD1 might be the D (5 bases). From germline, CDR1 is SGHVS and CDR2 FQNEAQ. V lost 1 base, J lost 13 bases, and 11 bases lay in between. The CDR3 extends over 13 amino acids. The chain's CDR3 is CASSLEHQGPLHF. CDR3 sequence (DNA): TGTGCCAGCAGCTTAGAGCATCAGGGCCCCCTCCACTTT.

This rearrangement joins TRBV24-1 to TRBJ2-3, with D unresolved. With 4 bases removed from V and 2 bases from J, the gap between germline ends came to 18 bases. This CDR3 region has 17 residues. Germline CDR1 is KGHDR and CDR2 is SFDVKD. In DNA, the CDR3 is TGTGCCACCAGTGACCCGCGCGACGGCGGCTACACAGATACGCAGTATTTT. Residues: CATSDPRDGGYTDTQYF.

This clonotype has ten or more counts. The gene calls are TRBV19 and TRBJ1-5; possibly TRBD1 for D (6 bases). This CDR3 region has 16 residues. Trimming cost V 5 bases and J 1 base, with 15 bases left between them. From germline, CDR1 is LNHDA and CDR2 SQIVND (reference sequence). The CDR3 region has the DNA TGTGCCAGTAGTTTCCGAATCAGGGGAAGCAATCAGCCCCAGCATTTT. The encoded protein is CASSFRIRGSNQPQHF. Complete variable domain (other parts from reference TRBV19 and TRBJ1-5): DGGITQSPKYLFRKEGQNVTLSCEQNLNHDAMYWYRQDPGQGLRLIYYSQIVNDFQKGDIAEGYSVSREKKESFPLTVTSAQKNPTAFYLCASSFRIRGSNQPQHFGDGTRLSIL.

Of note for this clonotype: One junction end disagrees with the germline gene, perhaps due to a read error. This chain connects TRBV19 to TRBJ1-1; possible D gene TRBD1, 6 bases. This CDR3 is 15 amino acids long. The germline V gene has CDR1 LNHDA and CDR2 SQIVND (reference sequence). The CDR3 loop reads CASTTRGALNTEAFF. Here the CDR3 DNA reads TGTGCCAGTACCACGAGGGGGGCTTTGAATACTGAAGCTTTCTTT.